This TCR beta chain originates from a study of memory CD4+ T cells and cytomegalovirus serostatus. Points from the study as a whole: The CMV-associated TCR signature appears largely within the CD4+ memory repertoire. CD4+ memory repertoires contained about two fifths of the roughly 150 reported CMV TCRbeta sequences.

Per the study methods: After removing out-of-frame reads, around 2,100,000 distinct TCRbeta sequences remained. Assay used: immunoSEQ multiplex PCR; TCRdb lists only in-frame clones, some missing. V and J calls and clone size are copied from that table; D and trimming were computed from the DNA. The repertoire holds 25,000 to 30,000 clones, with 75% to 85% as singletons. Single viable CD3+CD4+CD8-CD45RO+ cells were sorted as the memory CD4+ T cells. Donors' CMV status reflects serum IgG against pp150, pp28, p38, p52. The germline V gene encodes CDR1 SEHNR and CDR2 FQNEAQ (reference sequence). This CDR3 has 17 residues. V was clipped by 1 base and J by 8 bases, with 23 bases between them. Concerning this clone itself: Its target is unknown.

The chain combines TRBV7-9 with TRBJ1-2; D is perhaps TRBD1 (5 bases). The material sequenced was memory CD4+ T cells from blood. The TCR originated in an adult in good health and CMV-seronegative. The CDR3 spells CASSLENLGREGKGYTF. The CDR3 bases are TGTGCCAGCAGCTTAGAGAATCTCGGCAGGGAGGGTAAAGGCTACACCTTC.